The entry below gives a single TCR beta chain sequence along with its context. This clone has a count of ten or more. Its cognate antigen has yet to be identified. The read gets to within 3 residues of the CDR3 end, and the germline J gene fills in the rest. Most of the CVID patients and most of the healthy controls were of Caucasian heritage. Heparinized peripheral whole blood samples of about 4.5 to 8.5 ml were collected from each donor. Genomic DNA from adults with common variable immune deficiency (CVID) and from healthy adult controls was used for sequencing of TCRbeta CDR3 repertoires. The control group was made up of around 22 healthy adult volunteers (around 10 male and 12 female) whose ages ranged from roughly 23 to 66 years, with a mean age of approximately 31. Diluted blood was subjected to density centrifugation over Hypaque 1077 or Ficoll-Paque for isolation of peripheral blood mononuclear cells. Genomic DNA was obtained from unsorted mononuclear cells using either Qiagen column purification or a centrifugation-based method.

This sample is part of a study of T cell clonality in common variable immunodeficiency (dated by TCRdb to between 2014 and 2017). What the study reported, not specific to this receptor: Fewer TCRbeta clones were shared among CVID subjects than among healthy controls (p < 0.0001). Even though DNA input was equal, the average per sample came to 82,000 or so unique sequences for controls compared with around 32,000 for CVID samples. CVID TCRbeta sequences were reported to have fewer deletions and N-nucleotide insertions and to lack highly modified clones with 13 or more V deletions. Correlations of repertoire features with clinical complications were constrained by heterogeneity among patients within the CVID cohort. TCRbeta clonality was higher in CVID subjects than in healthy controls (t-test p = 0.018), and the increase was most characteristic of about a third of subjects. According to the authors, figuring out what caused the increased clonality in CVID would require sequencing the repertoires of T cell subpopulations.

CVID samples and control samples contributed equivalent amounts of genomic DNA as sequencing input. For every sample, a 60 bp segment covering the rearranged TCRbeta CDR3 region was amplified and then sequenced. TCRbeta amplification used the immunoSEQ assay, a bias-corrected multiplex PCR with high-throughput sequencing. For the original study's pipeline: Every unique nucleotide sequence was considered a clone and was annotated with V, D and J genes, copy number and frequency. Sequences were labeled productive if in frame, and non-productive if out of frame or containing stop codons. As previously described, clonality was computed from Shannon's entropy. The predicted amino acid sequences of productive clones were used to derive mean CDR3 Kyte-Doolittle hydropathy. The R hclust function was used to hierarchically cluster scaled V gene usage with Manhattan distance and complete linkage. Sharing of clones by CDR3 amino acid sequence was evaluated through resampling of 12 repertoires per group over 100 rounds. The repertoires were searched for around 65 published EBV-specific and fewer than 250 published CMV-specific TCRbeta sequences. A couple of CVID samples that yielded fewer than 10,000 sequences were excluded from the analysis, so 42 CVID repertoires were retained. The table comes from immuneACCESS by way of TCRdb, which keeps in-frame sequences with V and J called. Part of the clones is missing from these tables; in studies checked, under half for an unresolved V gene and the rest for unknown reasons. For V, J and clone size, that table is used; D and trimming come from the DNA. For this sample, roughly 79,000 clones are listed, none of them singletons. The ten largest clones represent approximately 0.84% of the sample.

Relative to germline, V is missing 4 bases and J is missing 0 bases, with 7 bases of the junction outside any gene match. CDR3 length: 16 amino acids, cysteine to phenylalanine. Shown are 39 bases from within the CDR3, in frame from base 1. CDR1 and CDR2 (MGHRA, YSYEKL) derive from the germline V gene. The sample consisted of peripheral blood mononuclear cells. The chain was built from TRBV4-1 and TRBJ2-7, and 9 junctional nucleotides match TRBD2. The clonotype originates from a person aged 18 to 75 in good health. CDR3 DNA (partial): TGCGCCAGCAGCCCCGGAATACTAGCGGGCTCCTACGAG. This sequence encodes CASSPGILAGSYE. The whole CDR3 is CASSPGILAGSYEQYF.